This entry features one TCR beta chain sequence. Its antigen is as yet unknown. The record originates from a study of T cell responses to AZD1222 COVID-19 vaccine. Study findings and constraints: Seropositive status at baseline applied to only a handful of AZD1222 recipients. Donor demographics were predominantly white British with a female majority; clonal diversity may be underestimated.

Only in-frame clones appear in the TCRdb table, and some are missing; sequencing was by immunoSEQ multiplex PCR. The sample consists of tens of thousands of clones, about 89% of them appearing once. In germline, CDR1 is SGHRS, CDR2 YFSETQ. The junction had 6 bases not matched to a gene; V was cut back by 3 bases and J by 4 bases. The CDR3 loop spans 16 amino acids. This receptor was taken from an adult who received the AZD1222 COVID-19 vaccine. The source was peripheral blood, collected 28 days after the second AZD1222 dose. The chain couples TRBV5-1 to TRBJ2-2; 10 nucleotides match TRBD1. CDR3 loop: CASSSVDRGSTGELFF. The DNA for the CDR3 is TGCGCCAGCAGCTCGGTGGACAGGGGGAGCACCGGGGAGCTGTTTTTT. Variable domain in full (rest from reference TRBV5-1 and TRBJ2-2): KAGVTQTPRYLIKTRGQQVTLSCSPISGHRSVSWYQQTPGQGLQFLFEYFSETQRNKGNFPGRFSGRQFSNSRSEMNVSTLELGDSALYLCASSSVDRGSTGELFFGEGSRLTVL.